What follows describes a single T cell receptor beta chain. The antigen it recognizes is unknown. Within one base of it there is no much larger clone, and no base qualities were kept. In the same sample, other DNA sequences code for this CDR3. The source of the sample is a study of cytomegalovirus exposure and HLA in healthy donors (dated 2017 in TCRdb). Regarding the study in general: An earlier analysis of approximately 640 of the donors reported 276 Gb of sequence data and 120 million or so unique TCR beta sequences from some 180 million T cells. An early release that covered about 600 HLA-typed donors contained around 300 gigabases of sequencing data and 80 million or so unique TCR sequences. Among the roughly 390 genotyped donors, 75% to 90% belonged to the genetic ancestry cluster associated with self-reported Caucasian donors. The study aimed to test whether cataloging public T cell receptors could reveal signatures of past pathogen exposure. The T cell repertoires of under 700 subjects were profiled by immunosequencing and related to cytomegalovirus serostatus. In addition to the first cohort of 666 subjects, a separate validation cohort of 120 different subjects was used. High-throughput TCR immunosequencing, statistical association of individual TCRs with disease status, and machine learning were combined to predict cytomegalovirus infection status. In a later analysis, previously published TCR beta repertoires from 600 to 850 donors were re-analyzed and high-resolution HLA genotyping was added so that TCR occurrence patterns could be studied. Rather than using new phenotypic data, the later analysis identified candidate immune exposures from TCR beta sequences and from how often those sequences occurred across donors. In an earlier analysis of over 550 of the donors, high-throughput TCR beta sequencing was used to judge whether each TCR beta V gene segment behaved as functional or pseudogenic. Donor age, sex, ethnicity and CMV serostatus were compiled alongside the repertoire data. Genome-wide SNP genotypes for about 65% of the 666 donors were used in a later genetic analysis, which treated that subset as a discovery cohort. Every discovery cohort repertoire had been produced on one sequencing platform. HLA typing included class I and class II loci at four-digit resolution. The number of typed donors differed by locus: about 620-630 for A, B, C, DRB1 and DQB1; some 540 for DQA1; 606 for DPA1; and roughly 490 for DPB1. Five DR-DQ haplotypes were handled as single units for association and clustering because linkage in the cohort was strong. Across around 400 genotyped donors of the cohort, an average of about 220,000 unique TCR beta nucleotide sequences per donor were sequenced, and roughly 20% of those sequences were non-productive.

Library generation was performed with the immunoSEQ multiplex PCR assay. For the multiplex PCR, a mixture combining 60 forward primers for TCR Vbeta segments and 13 reverse primers for TCR Jbeta segments was used. The CDR3 region of rearranged TCR beta genes was amplified from genomic DNA by a multiplex PCR assay. The Illumina HiSeq System was used to sequence the amplified TCR beta libraries as 87-base-pair reads. Per the source publication's procedure: A later analysis tallied 70 million to 100 million unique TCR beta chains across the 660 or so repertoires, and approximately 11 million of those chains were shared by two or more donors. To remove PCR and sequencing errors, raw reads were error-corrected and collapsed into unique sequences using a nearest-neighbor algorithm that merged closely related sequences. CDR3 sequences were aligned to IMGT reference sequences to assign V, D and J gene segments. Each retained sequence needed at least a six-nucleotide match to both a V gene segment and a J gene segment. A rearrangement was called productive if the CDR3 had no stop codons and remained in frame with V and J, and every other rearrangement was called non-productive. CDR3 was defined by IMGT convention, running from the second conserved V-encoded cysteine to the conserved J-encoded phenylalanine. Sequences without an unambiguous match to a single V gene segment were excluded from the earlier analysis of 450 to 750 of the donors. An earlier analysis of 587 of the donors classified V segments as functional when productive rearrangements were above 56.7% and as segregating when the standard deviation between donors was above 5%. A statistical classification framework was built to diagnose cytomegalovirus status from the catalog of TCR beta chain sequences. A later analysis assigned V and J genes by comparing TCR nucleotide sequences with IMGT/GENE-DB human TR gene sequences. The TCRdist pipeline was used in a later analysis to assign CDR3 sequences and most-parsimonious VDJ recombination scenarios. In a later analysis, each TCR beta chain was defined by its CDR3 amino acid sequence together with its V-gene family, and reads without a unique V-gene family were excluded. To address suspected cross-contamination and a sequencing artifact, a later analysis removed roughly 580 highly shared, low-generation-probability nucleotide sequences. A later analysis calculated a clonal expansion index for each public chain from normalized within-repertoire ranks of inferred template counts. A later analysis computed generation probabilities with a VDJ recombination model fitted to out-of-frame rearrangements, and checked the results against IGoR. A later analysis scored TCR-TCR, TCR-HLA and TCR-CMV co-occurrence with hypergeometric tests, applying a repertoire-size bias correction to TCR pairs. A later analysis estimated false discovery rates by permuting HLA or CMV assignments 20 times. In a later analysis, co-occurring TCRs were grouped with DBSCAN, and TCRdist sequence similarity was added when clustering was performed within HLA-allele-positive subsets. Co-occurrence clustering excluded repertoires with fewer than 30,000 or more than 120,000 public chains, plus five with anomalous nucleotide sharing. The clones in this table, taken by TCRdb from immuneACCESS, are in-frame only. Not every clone is retained; where verified, under half of the shortfall comes from an unresolved V gene, and the cause of the rest is unknown. V and J calls and clone size follow that table, whereas D and trimming were derived from the DNA. The sample contains 150,000 to 200,000 clones, approximately 86% of them found a single time. The top ten hold approximately 1.7% of the sample.

The cohort was made up of roughly 670 healthy bone marrow donors. All cohort members were sampled while nominally healthy, although unrecorded immune exposures were likely present. The donor tested CMV seronegative and was one of the 352 seronegative cohort members. Each donor provided a peripheral blood sample, and peripheral blood mononuclear cells were used for TCR beta sequencing. The Qiagen DNeasy Blood Extraction Kit was used to extract genomic DNA from the blood cell samples. The germline V gene supplies CDR1 SQVTM and CDR2 ANQGSEA. V was cut back by 4 bases and J by 4 bases, leaving a gap of 7 bases between them. The CDR3 measures 11 amino acids from cysteine to phenylalanine. Only CDR3 DNA remains: 33 bases, in frame from the first base. General study outcomes and caveats: The authors suggested that the approach could potentially be extended to other disease states and immunological phenotypes. Because HLA typing was missing for some donors at each locus, association tests included only the typed subset. A further reported finding was that TCR beta sequences accurately predicted the HLA-A and HLA-B alleles for most subjects in the first cohort. Across donors, most TCR sequences were observed very rarely, whereas some public TCRs were present in many individuals. Linkage disequilibrium might explain the correlated functional status among segregating V segments, but an unknown experimental factor could not be excluded. The only immune exposure information available for the cohort was CMV serostatus. Some IMGT-functional V segments, including TRBV6-2 and TRBV6-3, could not be told apart with the 87-base-pair reads, so those segments were excluded. Roughly uniform sequencing depth across donors was assumed in presence/absence analyses, although this assumption may not hold. The earlier analysis of some 560 of the donors excluded 15 to 20 rarely observed V segments, including chromosome 9 orphons, because counts were too low. The study listed 164 TCR beta chains as associated with cytomegalovirus. In a later analysis, HLA-associated TCR beta chains showed more clonal expansion and lower generation probabilities than non-associated chains that were equally common. A later analysis found that TCR association rates varied across HLA loci, with DRB1 alleles showing the most associated TCRs and HLA-C alleles the fewest. When HLA alleles, especially DR and DQ, strongly co-occurred, TCR associations were difficult to assign to individual alleles. Cytomegalovirus status was reported to be diagnosed by the classifier with high specificity and sensitivity in both the original and validation cohorts. According to a later genetic analysis, donors in an Asian-associated ancestry cluster had fewer N-insertions in productive TCRs than the approximately 650-donor mean. Most CMV-associated TCR beta chains appeared to be HLA-restricted in a later analysis, and the HLA associations seemed to be driven largely by CMV exposure. A later analysis reported that several top co-occurrence clusters appeared linked to parvovirus B19, influenza, CMV and Epstein-Barr virus. In vitro tests confirmed that a few of the cytomegalovirus-associated TCR beta chains recognize cytomegalovirus antigens. This cohort had only TCR beta chains sequenced, and the lack of alpha or paired-chain data limited which features could be detected. A group of highly shared sequence variants was considered likely to be a technical artifact of the sequencing pipeline. A later analysis associated about 17,000 TCR beta sequences with specific HLA alleles at a false discovery rate of 0.05. V-gene and J-gene trimming of TCR beta chains was associated with a missense DCLRE1C variant in a later genetic analysis, and the association was replicated in an independent cohort. In an earlier analysis of some 500 of the donors, most TCR beta V segments appeared in productive rearrangements about 90% or about 30% of the time, broadly matching IMGT annotations.

The receptor was isolated from a woman aged 18-35 years in good health and CMV-seronegative. Input material: PBMCs. The chain couples TRBV29-1 to TRBJ1-2; the best D guess is TRBD1, with 5 bases matching. The nucleotide sequence is TGCAGCGTTGCTGGGGCCTATGGCTACACCTTC. This gives the protein CSVAGAYGYTF.